This T cell receptor (beta chain) was retrieved from a study of cytomegalovirus exposure and HLA in healthy donors. Notes on the study in general: Sequencing likely caused a cluster of highly shared sequence variants.

Amplification used 60 Vbeta primers and 13 Jbeta primers. Profiling relied on immunoSEQ multiplex PCR, and the TCRdb table lists in-frame clones only, not all of them. The sample includes 150,000 to 200,000 clones, roughly 79% of them seen just once. The trim removed 3 bases at V and 5 bases at J, leaving 10 bases unmatched. Germline CDR1 MNHEY, CDR2 SVGAGI. The CDR3 runs 16 residues. Comment on this clone: Its antigen is unknown.

This clonotype was obtained from a woman in her 50s in good health and CMV-seronegative. Material for sequencing was PBMCs. The chain joins TRBV6-5 to TRBJ2-5; 9 bases match TRBD1. The CDR3: CASSYSPGTGWETQYF. Here the CDR3 DNA reads TGTGCCAGCAGTTATTCTCCCGGGACAGGGTGGGAGACCCAGTACTTC.